This entry concerns a single T cell receptor beta chain. The data are from a study of T cell changes during pregnancy in multiple sclerosis. Germline V gives CDR1 LNHDA, CDR2 SQIVND (reference sequence). The V gene end was trimmed by 4 bases and the J gene end by 4 bases; junction bases not matched to a gene: 1. This CDR3 has 12 amino acids. Measured with immunoSEQ multiplex PCR; TCRdb has only the in-frame clones, and not every one. There are 35,000 to 55,000 clones in the sample; roughly 90% occur only once, and 4% to 5% lies in the top ten. The gene calls are TRBV19 and TRBJ2-7; the match to TRBD1 covers 7 bases. The sequence derives from a female donor in good health, enrolled as a control in a pregnancy study. The sequencing here drew on peripheral blood, taken in the second trimester of pregnancy. DNA for the CDR3: TGTGCCAGTAGTAAGACAGGGTACGAGCAGTACTTC. It translates to CASSKTGYEQYF.